The clone carrying this T cell receptor beta chain was observed once. This record belongs to a study of cytomegalovirus exposure and HLA in healthy donors. The CDR3 covers 14 residues. Germline V gene sequence: CDR1 LNHDA, CDR2 SQIVND (reference sequence). V lost 5 bases and J lost 2, with 12 bases in between. This PCR relied on a set of 60 Vbeta primers and 13 Jbeta primers. Repertoires were generated with immunoSEQ multiplex PCR, while TCRdb's copy carries only in-frame clones and drops some. The sample has about 300,000 clones; 86% are singletons. This TCR was sampled from a man aged 40-55 years in good health and CMV-seropositive. The sample consisted of PBMCs. The rearrangement links TRBV19 to TRBJ1-2, with a tentative D call TRBD1 (5 bases). Here the CDR3 reads CASSLLRGNYGYTF. In DNA form, the CDR3 reads TGTGCCAGTAGTCTCCTCCGGGGGAACTATGGCTACACCTTC.